This T cell receptor beta chain was captured by sequencing in a study of response to subunit inactivated influenza vaccine. Germline loops: CDR1 MNHEY, CDR2 SVGEGT. The CDR3 is 16 residues long. Trimming removed 0 bases from V and 0 bases from J; junction bases left unmatched: 3. In the case of this clonotype: Its antigen is not identified.

Study results and caveats: Each seasonal influenza vaccination recruits few new T cells, the authors suggested.

Each CDR3 protein is one row after TCRdb ran MiXCR on the RT-PCR reads. This sample has 650,000 to 700,000 distinct CDR3 sequences, with around a sixth found just once. This chain connects TRBV6-2 or TRBV6-3 to TRBJ2-7, with 9 nucleotides matching TRBD2. The source of this sequence is a man aged 50 to 59 who received an inactivated influenza vaccine. The material was PBMCs from blood, obtained 11 to 12 days after vaccination. In nucleotides, the CDR3 is TGTGCCAGCAGTTACTCTGTTAGCGGGAGCTCCTACGAGCAGTACTTC. This sequence encodes CASSYSVSGSSYEQYF.